This TCR beta chain was profiled in a study of human T cells and chemical hapten exposure. Turning to the study itself: Chiefly female patients presented with alopecia areata, totalis or universalis. Variation in per-sample TCR yields came mainly from small pooled library volume differences.

One entry per CDR3 protein, called by TCRdb with MiXCR from the RACE reads. Of around 300,000 distinct CDR3 sequences listed, over 5% are singletons. Germline V gene sequence: CDR1 SGHKS, CDR2 YYEKEE (reference sequence). Trimming removed 4 bases from V and 2 bases from J, with 19 bases in between. This CDR3 contains 16 residues. The sample's time point: pre-sensitization, week 0. Treatment specified: therapeutic diphenylcyclopropenone sensitization with weekly scalp DPC. This clonotype was observed a handful of times. The sequence was collected from a woman younger than 35 with alopecia areata. Some clones in this sample may be carry-over from other donors' samples. Sequences were derived from whole blood, sampled in connection with sensitization to the hapten diphenylcyclopropenone (DPC). The chain uses TRBV5-5 and TRBJ2-7, with D perhaps assigned TRBD1 or TRBD2 (5 bases each). The CDR3 here is CASSPTGIGATYEQYF. The CDR3 bases are TGTGCCAGCAGCCCTACGGGTATCGGGGCCACCTACGAGCAGTACTTC.